This entry concerns a single T cell receptor (beta chain). Its antigen has not been determined. No clone much larger than this one lies a single base away; base qualities are absent. The data belong to a study of T cell responses to AZD1222 COVID-19 vaccine (dated by TCRdb to 2020 to 2023). Study-wide context: AZD1222 recipients whose second dose came at about 4 weeks and those whose second dose came at about 12 weeks were combined into one group, since spike-specific TCR depth and breadth did not differ between the two schedules. A total of approximately 250 trial participants underwent TCR sequencing, of whom about 200 had received two doses of AZD1222 and around 26 had received two doses of the MenACWY control vaccine. Trial participants were enrolled by age into 18-55, 56-69 and 70-plus year subgroups, with 148, 28 and 57 TCR-sequenced participants respectively.

Beyond this particular receptor, the publication reports: Because no day 14 peak-response samples were available, repertoires were characterized only after the peak T cell response. CD4 TCRs associated with the vaccine covered the entire spike protein, and the dominant responses were in regions 160-218 and 743-854. Participants were mostly white British, with more females than males. The authors suggested clonal diversity may have been underestimated. In the small 56-69-year group, the increase in depth fell short of significance, most likely because of low power. Reportedly, close to half of the unique spike-specific TCRs recognized epitopes lying outside the regions that are mutated in the B.1.351 and B.1.1.7 variants. After two AZD1222 doses, both the breadth and the depth of spike-specific TCRs were significantly higher than at day 0 and than in MenACWY recipients. Conclusions about previously exposed vaccinees are limited because only five to seven AZD1222 recipients were SARS-CoV-2 seropositive at baseline.

The intended sense of this specimen's time point label: baseline before first vaccination. Samples from vaccinated people were obtained from the UK trials COV001 and COV002, which included a single-blind randomized controlled phase 2/3 trial of AZD1222 (ChAdOx1 nCoV-19) in healthy adults. Trial participant PBMC samples were collected at day 0 and day 28 after the second dose for TCRbeta chain sequencing. CDR1 SGHVS and CDR2 FQNEAQ are derived from the germline V gene. V and J are truncated by 0 bases and 4 bases respectively, leaving an intervening sequence of 13 bases. The CDR3 covers 17 residues, taking in both the cysteine and the phenylalanine. The entry retains the CDR3 DNA only, 51 bases that are in frame from base 1. The CDR3 regions of human TCRbeta chains were subjected to immunosequencing. The study's processing was this. TCRs in the repertoires were compared against a reference library of SARS-CoV-2-specific TCRs that had been generated with the MIRA antigen-specificity platform. Breadth was defined as the fraction of unique TCRs that were SARS-CoV-2-associated, and depth was defined as the fraction of total T cells that were SARS-CoV-2-associated. Using the MIRA data, each spike-specific TCR was assigned both to the spike region to which the TCR was reactive and to a CD4 or CD8 class. Log10-transformed breadth and depth values were compared by one-way ANOVA with Sidak's multiple comparisons tests. The table comes from immuneACCESS by way of TCRdb, which keeps in-frame sequences with V and J called. Part of the clones is missing from these tables; in studies checked, under half for an unresolved V gene and the rest for unknown reasons. The V and J calls and the clone size are those of that table, but D and trimming were determined from the DNA. For this sample there are approximately 190,000 clones; 85% to 95% appear just once. 1% to 1.5% of the sample rests with the top ten.

The sequence came from an adult in good health. Here the chain combines TRBV7-8 and TRBJ1-6; tentative D gene TRBD1, with 6 bases matching. Sequenced here: peripheral blood, sampled on day 0 of AZD1222 vaccination. The DNA sequence follows: TGTGCCAGCAGCTTAGCTAGGGGGACGGAGTATAATTCACCCCTCCACTTT. Translated, this is CASSLARGTEYNSPLHF.